The T cell receptor beta chain described here comes from a study of early T cells in non-severe SARS-CoV-2 infection. Unique molecular identifiers were attached to individual cDNA molecules. TCRdb processed the 5' RACE reads anew with MiXCR; each CDR3 protein has one entry. The sample shows some 40,000 distinct CDR3 sequences, around 6.5% of them seen only once. This CDR3 is 14 amino acids long. Germline V gene lookup returns CDR1 SQVTM and CDR2 ANQGSEA. The ends lost 1 base at V and 2 bases at J; junction bases unmatched: 3. This clonotype came up a few times. The sequences come from whole blood, collected at baseline. The sequence derives from an adult who was a healthcare worker with PCR-confirmed SARS-CoV-2 infection or an uninfected control (not recorded which). The V and J genes are TRBV29-1 and TRBJ2-3; 7 nucleotides agree with TRBD1. CDR3 protein: CSVEGGQDTDTQYF. CDR3 bases: TGCAGCGTTGAAGGAGGACAGGACACAGATACGCAGTATTTT.